The next 24 T cell receptor beta chains were all read from a single sample in a study of T cells in localized non-small cell lung cancer. Profiled with immunoSEQ multiplex PCR; TCRdb holds only in-frame clones, not every one. The sample holds tens of thousands of clones, less than 85% seen once. This specimen consisted of peripheral blood, obtained before any cancer treatment. The receptor set was obtained from a female donor of 60 years or more with stage I lung adenocarcinoma.

This clone was recorded a few times. The chain couples TRBV28 to TRBJ1-2; D unclear. V dropped 5 bases and J dropped 7 bases, with 23 bases sitting between them. The V gene's germline CDR1 is MDHEN and CDR2 SYDVKM. This CDR3 is built from 16 residues. CDR3 sequence: CASSPPGVGIEGGYTF. In DNA, the CDR3 is TGTGCCAGCAGTCCCCCAGGTGTAGGAATAGAGGGTGGCTACACCTTC.

For the CDR3, the DNA is TGTGCCACCAGCAAACCCGGGACAGACAACACTGAAGCTTTCTTT. This sequence encodes CATSKPGTDNTEAFF. The rearrangement uses TRBV15 and TRBJ1-1; TRBD1 aligns across 7 bases. This CDR3 is built from 15 residues. Germline V gene data show CDR1 as LNHNV and CDR2 as YYDKDF (reference sequence). The V gene end was trimmed by 4 bases and the J gene end by 2 bases; junction bases not matched to a gene: 7.

This chain links TRBV6-1 with TRBJ1-5; D call uncertain. V was shortened by 1 base and J by 7 bases, with 8 bases between the two germline ends. Germline-derived CDR1 and CDR2 are MNHNS and SASEGT. The CDR3 has 13 residues. CDR3 loop: CASSEGVLQPQHF. The CDR3 DNA sequence: TGTGCCAGCAGTGAAGGGGTACTCCAGCCCCAGCATTTT.

The V and J genes are TRBV6-1 and TRBJ2-2; D uncertain. CDR1 is MNHNS, CDR2 SASEGT, per germline. CDR3 length equals 14 residues. Deletions cut 8 bases from V and 0 bases from J, with 10 bases between. The CDR3 sequence: CASGFLPNTGELFF. The CDR3 nucleotides read TGTGCCAGCGGCTTTCTTCCGAACACCGGGGAGCTGTTTTTT.

The chain recombines TRBV6-1 with TRBJ1-5, with unresolved D. V was shortened by 3 bases and J by 5 bases, with 5 bases between the two germline ends. This CDR3 region has 12 residues. CDR1 is MNHNS and CDR2 is SASEGT in the germline V gene. CDR3 in DNA: TGTGCCAGCAGTGAGGGTGATCAGCCCCAGCATTTT. It encodes CASSEGDQPQHF.

The genes are TRBV2 and TRBJ1-2, with D uncertain. Trimming left V 3 bases short and J 4 bases short, with 9 bases between. This CDR3 contains 13 residues. CDR1 and CDR2 (germline): SNHLY, FYNNEI. The CDR3 region has the DNA TGTGCCAGCAGTGAGGACGGCATCTATGGCTACACCTTC. Its translation: CASSEDGIYGYTF.

J is TRBJ1-3 and V is TRBV2, with unresolved D. This CDR3 comprises 19 residues. CDR1 is SNHLY, CDR2 FYNNEI, per germline. V gave up 4 bases and J gave up 0 bases, with 22 bases separating them. CDR3 nucleotides: TGTGCCAGCAGTGGGGGATACGGCCGCCCCATCAACTCTGGAAACACCATATATTTT. As protein: CASSGGYGRPINSGNTIYF.

This clone was observed a few times. The V call is TRBV7-2, the J call TRBJ2-7; 12 bases are a match to TRBD1. The CDR3 has 15 amino acids. Trimming at V came to 4 bases and at J to 5 bases, leaving 6 bases not matched to a gene. CDR1 and CDR2 (germline): SGHTA, FQGNSA. The chain's CDR3 is CASSSGQGARNEQYF. DNA of the CDR3: TGTGCCAGCAGCTCGGGACAGGGGGCGCGTAACGAGCAGTACTTC.

The J gene is TRBJ2-5, the V gene TRBV6-5; tentatively, D is TRBD1 (6 bases). Trimming shortened V by 5 bases and J by 5 bases, and 18 bases separated the two germline ends. The length of the CDR3 is 15 residues. In germline, CDR1 is MNHEY, CDR2 SVGAGI. The CDR3 region has the DNA TGTGCCAGCAGTCAAAAACAAACAGGGTTGGAGACCCAGTACTTC. Translation gives CASSQKQTGLETQYF.

The chain uses TRBV5-6 and TRBJ2-7; D gene unclear. The germline V gene has CDR1 SGHDT and CDR2 YYEEEE. This CDR3 is 15 amino acids long. The V end was cut by 4 bases, the J end by 3 bases, with 17 bases between. The CDR3 spells CASSLGSSLFYEQYF. DNA of the CDR3: TGTGCCAGCAGCCTCGGGTCCTCCCTTTTCTACGAGCAGTACTTC. The full variable domain, in which reference TRBV5-6 and TRBJ2-7 provide the parts outside the CDR3, is DAGVTQSPTHLIKTRGQQVTLRCSPKSGHDTVSWYQQALGQGPQFIFQYYEEEERQRGNFPDRFSGHQFPNYSSELNVNALLLGDSALYLCASSLGSSLFYEQYFGPGTRLTVT.

The chain has TRBV29-1 and TRBJ1-4, with D uncertain. Trimming shortened V by 5 bases and J by 6 bases, and 19 bases separated the two germline ends. The length of the CDR3 is 15 residues. Germline V gene lookup returns CDR1 SQVTM and CDR2 ANQGSEA. The CDR3 loop reads CSVLGGSSHYEKLFF. CDR3 sequence (DNA): TGCAGCGTTCTGGGTGGGAGCTCCCATTATGAAAAACTGTTTTTT. Supplemented by reference TRBV29-1 and TRBJ1-4, the full variable domain reads SAVISQKPSRDICQRGTSLTIQCQVDSQVTMMFWYRQQPGQSLTLIATANQGSEATYESGFVIDKFPISRPNLTFSTLTVSNMSPEDSSIYLCSVLGGSSHYEKLFFGSGTQLSVL.

The chain couples TRBV5-1 to TRBJ2-1; 7 bases are a match to TRBD1. The CDR3 length is 15 residues. Germline trimming cut 4 bases from V and 6 bases from J; bases unmatched to any gene: 10. Germline CDR1 is SGHRS and CDR2 is YFSETQ. This chain's CDR3 is CASSLQGQEINEQFF. The CDR3 DNA sequence: TGCGCCAGCAGCCTACAAGGACAGGAAATCAATGAGCAGTTCTTC.

V usage is TRBV27 and J usage is TRBJ2-3; no clear D. From germline, CDR1 is MNHEY and CDR2 SMNVEV (reference sequence). The V and J ends lost 5 bases and 1 base respectively, with 4 bases between them. The CDR3 has 12 amino acids. CDR3 coding DNA: TGTGCCAGCAGTCAGGGCACAGATACGCAGTATTTT. This encodes CASSQGTDTQYF.

By share of the sample, this clone is medium-sized. The genes are TRBV19 and TRBJ1-1; the D is unclear. The V gene lost 1 base and the J gene lost 3 bases, with 9 bases spanning the gap. CDR1 and CDR2 (germline): LNHDA, SQIVND (reference sequence). The CDR3 runs 14 residues. CDR3 loop: CASSIGQSYTEAFF. The CDR3 coding sequence is TGTGCCAGTAGTATAGGGCAGAGTTACACTGAAGCTTTCTTT.

This chain joins TRBV4-1 and TRBJ1-6; TRBD1 aligns across 9 bases. There are 14 residues in the CDR3. V lost 1 base and J lost 11; bases outside the gene matches: 3. Germline CDR1 MGHRA, CDR2 YSYEKL. The CDR3 here is CASSQGTGVTPLHF. The CDR3 nucleotides are TGCGCCAGCAGCCAAGGGACAGGGGTTACACCCCTCCACTTT.

This chain uses TRBV5-1 with TRBJ2-7; D might be TRBD1 (5 bases). The V gene lost 0 bases and the J gene lost 4 bases, with 11 bases spanning the gap. This CDR3 spans 14 amino acids. Germline V CDR1 and CDR2: SGHRS, YFSETQ. The CDR3 loop reads CASSLVAGNYEQYF. The DNA for the CDR3 is TGCGCCAGCAGCTTGGTGGCAGGGAATTACGAGCAGTACTTC.

The DNA of the CDR3 is TGTGCCATCAGCCGGACAGGGCGCGAGACCCAGTACTTC. Its translation: CAISRTGRETQYF. The rearrangement links TRBV10-3 to TRBJ2-5; 8 bases are shared with TRBD1. The CDR3 has 13 amino acids. Trimming cost V 6 bases and J 5 bases; bases outside gene matches: 5. Germline-derived CDR1 and CDR2 are ENHRY and SYGVKD.

This clone has a single count. J is TRBJ2-5 and V is TRBV5-1; D is possibly TRBD1 or TRBD2 (5 bases each). CDR1 is SGHRS and CDR2 is YFSETQ in the germline V gene. CDR3 length: 18 residues. Trimming removed 1 base from V and 5 bases from J, with 24 bases in between. CDR3: CASSLFVFAAGAWETQYF. For the CDR3, the DNA is TGCGCCAGCAGCTTGTTTGTGTTCGCGGCCGGGGCTTGGGAGACCCAGTACTTC.

V and J are TRBV13 and TRBJ1-1; D is undetermined. V dropped 5 bases and J dropped 2 bases, with 9 bases sitting between them. Germline V gene lookup returns CDR1 PRHDT and CDR2 FYEKMQ (reference sequence). This CDR3 has 13 amino acids. This chain's CDR3 is CASSLRVNTEAFF. As DNA, the CDR3 is TGTGCCAGCAGCCTCCGAGTAAACACTGAAGCTTTCTTT.

Only one count was recorded for this clone. The rearrangement links TRBV25-1 to TRBJ1-5; maybe TRBD1 (6 bases). The CDR3 is 13 amino acids. Trimming left V 6 bases short and J 2 bases short, with 8 bases between. Germline V lookup: CDR1 MGHDK, CDR2 SYGVNS. In DNA, the CDR3 is TGTGCCAGCAGCCGACAGGGCAATCAGCCCCAGCATTTT. Its translation: CASSRQGNQPQHF.

V and J are TRBV5-1 and TRBJ2-5; 8 bases agree with TRBD1. Germline loops: CDR1 SGHRS, CDR2 YFSETQ. V shed 1 base and J 1 base; nucleotides not matched to a gene: 0. The CDR3 extends over 14 amino acids. CDR3 protein: CASSLQGAQETQYF. The CDR3 nucleotides read TGCGCCAGCAGCTTGCAGGGGGCCCAAGAGACCCAGTACTTC.

The V and J genes are TRBV27 and TRBJ2-7; perhaps D is TRBD1 or TRBD2 (5 bases each). In germline, CDR1 is MNHEY, CDR2 SMNVEV (reference sequence). This CDR3 contains 16 residues. The V end lost 5 bases, the J end lost 6 bases, and 23 bases lay between the germline ends. CDR3 bases: TGTGCCAGCAGTCCGACAGAGGGGCGTACTACTGGCGAGCAGTACTTC. It is translated as CASSPTEGRTTGEQYF.

The chain joins TRBV5-8 to TRBJ2-1; 14 nucleotides line up with TRBD2. This CDR3 comprises 16 residues. The germline gives CDR1 SGHTS, CDR2 YDEGEE. Unmatched junction bases numbered 7, after V lost 2 bases and J lost 9 bases. The CDR3 nucleotides read TGTGCCAGCAGCTTAGGGACTAGCGGGAGTCACAGTGAGCAGTTCTTC. Translated, it gives CASSLGTSGSHSEQFF.

The rearrangement links TRBV27 to TRBJ2-7; 11 bases map to TRBD2. The CDR3 totals 14 residues. V shed 3 bases, J shed 5 bases, and the junction held 3 bases outside the gene matches. Germline V gives CDR1 MNHEY, CDR2 SMNVEV (reference sequence). The CDR3 protein is CASSFSGRGNEQYF. The DNA of the CDR3 is TGTGCCAGCAGTTTTAGCGGGAGGGGCAACGAGCAGTACTTC.